Below, one T cell receptor (beta chain) is given with its context. What it binds is not known. This sample was taken from a study of Graves' ophthalmopathy and Graves' hyperthyroidism. Study findings and constraints: Most clonotypes expanded in thyroid above 0.001 frequency were present in blood too. Its predictions of ophthalmopathy progression gave the model 60% to 71% sensitivity and roughly 72% specificity.

RNA served as the template for amplifying TCR beta CDR3 regions. First-round RT-PCR employed HTBI primers, with a second-round multiplex PCR after it. Using its own MiXCR run on the multiplex PCR reads, TCRdb lists one record per CDR3 protein. The sample records 900,000 to 1,200,000 distinct CDR3 sequences, roughly two fifths being singletons. CDR1 and CDR2 (germline): SGDLS, YYNGEE. The CDR3 sequence is 15 residues long. V trimming: 4 bases; J trimming: 4 bases; junction bases outside the gene matches: 9. Lactation, pregnancy, uncontrolled infections and other autoimmune diseases were all grounds for excluding patients. As diagnostic evidence, clinical symptoms, serum thyroxine, TRAb, thyroid ultrasound and orbital computed tomography were relied upon.

The sequenced material came from peripheral blood or thyroid tissue (not recorded which). The rearrangement uses TRBV9 and TRBJ2-3; 7 bases line up with TRBD2. The TCR was taken from an adult man with Graves' hyperthyroidism. The CDR3 bases are TGTGCCAGCAGCCAAGGCGGGAGTAACGCAGATACGCAGTATTTT. Translation gives CASSQGGSNADTQYF.